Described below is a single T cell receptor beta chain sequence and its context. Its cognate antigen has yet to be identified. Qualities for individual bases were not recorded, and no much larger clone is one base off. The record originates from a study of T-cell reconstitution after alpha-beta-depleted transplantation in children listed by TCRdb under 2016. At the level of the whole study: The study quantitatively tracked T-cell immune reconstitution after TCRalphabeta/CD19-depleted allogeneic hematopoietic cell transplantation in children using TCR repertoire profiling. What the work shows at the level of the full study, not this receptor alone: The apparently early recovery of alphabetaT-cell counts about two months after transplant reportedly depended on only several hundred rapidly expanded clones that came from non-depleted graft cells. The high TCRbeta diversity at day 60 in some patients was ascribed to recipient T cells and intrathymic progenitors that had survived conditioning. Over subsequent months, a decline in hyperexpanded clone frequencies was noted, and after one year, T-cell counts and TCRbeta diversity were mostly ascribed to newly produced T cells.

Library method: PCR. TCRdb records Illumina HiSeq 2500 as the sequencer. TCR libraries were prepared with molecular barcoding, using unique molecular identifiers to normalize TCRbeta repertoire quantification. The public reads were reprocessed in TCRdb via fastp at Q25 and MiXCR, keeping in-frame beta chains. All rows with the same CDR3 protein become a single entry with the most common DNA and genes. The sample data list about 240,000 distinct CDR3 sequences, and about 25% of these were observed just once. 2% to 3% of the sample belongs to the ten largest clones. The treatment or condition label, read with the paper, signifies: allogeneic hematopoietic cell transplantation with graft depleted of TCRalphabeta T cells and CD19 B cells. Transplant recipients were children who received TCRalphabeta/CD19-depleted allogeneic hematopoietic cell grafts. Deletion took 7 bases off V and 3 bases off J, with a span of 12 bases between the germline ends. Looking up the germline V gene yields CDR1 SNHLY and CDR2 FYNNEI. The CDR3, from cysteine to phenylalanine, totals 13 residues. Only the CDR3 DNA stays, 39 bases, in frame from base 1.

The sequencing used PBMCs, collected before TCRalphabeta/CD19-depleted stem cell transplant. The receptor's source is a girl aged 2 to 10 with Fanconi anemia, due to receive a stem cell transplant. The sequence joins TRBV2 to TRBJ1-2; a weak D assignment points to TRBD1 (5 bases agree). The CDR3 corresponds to CASITRGHYGYTF. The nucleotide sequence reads TGTGCCAGCATCACCCGGGGCCACTATGGCTACACCTTC.